This T cell receptor beta chain was retrieved from a study of blood T cells in healthy people across ages (dated by TCRdb to the mid-2010s). In the study overall: In model experiments, template switching captured about one uniquely barcoded TCR beta cDNA molecule for every two T cells. To track age-related changes in TCR beta repertoire diversity, the study relied on deep sequencing normalized with unique cDNA molecular identifiers. To avoid experimental bias, donors of different ages were randomly spread across the sequencing lanes. The study analyzed two additional independent replicas of 1 million unique cDNA reads from the same blood draw for two donors, one aged 18 to 30 and one aged 80 or older. Donors were grouped into four age groups: young (average about 15 years), middle-aged (around 39), aged (about 60) and long-lived (about 89).

At the junction V is shortened by 1 base and J by 1 base, with 22 bases in between. In the germline V gene (reference sequence), CDR1 corresponds to DFQATT and CDR2 to SNEGSKA. The CDR3 spans 18 residues, from the cysteine through the phenylalanine. Solely the CDR3 DNA is kept, with 54 bases framed from the first base. The roughly 37 donors, aged roughly 6 to 95 years, were systemically healthy Caucasian individuals from Russia. Each donor gave 8.5 to 10 milliliters of peripheral blood, collected into EDTA-treated Vacutainer tubes. Ficoll-Paque density-gradient centrifugation was used to isolate PBMCs, with at least 7 million per sample. Trizol reagent was used to extract total RNA from the PBMCs, yielding at least 6 micrograms per sample. The percentages of naive CD45RAhigh/CD27high T cells were determined by flow cytometry on a PBMC aliquot from every donor. Results and caveats for the whole study, not just this receptor: Compared with the aged group, the long-lived group had more naive CD4+ T cells, fewer expanded clones and increased TCR diversity, a pattern suggesting age selection. The percentage of naive T cells measured by flow cytometry correlated strongly with observed TCR beta diversity. Estimates of total diversity based on one million sequenced T cells were considered lower bounds and underestimates. Because the CMV infection status of the donors was unknown, age-related changes in expanded clonotypes may potentially have been confounded. Observed TCR beta diversity per million T cells fell roughly linearly with age, and a significant reduction was already apparent by age around 36. Because profiling used bulk unsorted PBMCs, naive and antigen-experienced compartments could not be compared conclusively.

The library was produced with 5' RACE. Instrument used: Illumina HiSeq 2500. A second PCR of roughly 6 to 11 cycles was run with a J-beta primer mix and a sample-barcoded 5' primer. A unique molecular identifier was introduced onto each TCR beta cDNA molecule by a template-switch 5' adaptor carrying 12 random nucleotides. Each sample yielded at least 2.5 million CDR3-containing paired-end reads. First-strand cDNA synthesis was performed from all RNA using the Mint cDNA synthesis kit, with priming by a TRBC-specific oligonucleotide. Following uracil-DNA glycosylase treatment, all cDNA underwent a first 18-cycle PCR with the universal primers M1SS and BC2_uni_R. The study's own analysis went as follows. Normalization of each sample was performed by random selection of 1 million high-quality reads, each carrying a distinct molecular identifier. Reads with shared molecular identifiers were discarded instead of being binned into consensus sequences. MiTCR, set to a Q25 quality threshold and the strictest error-elimination algorithm, was used for CDR3 identification, clonotype clustering and error correction. A nonparametric unseen species model using Euler transformation provided a lower-bound estimate of total TCR beta diversity. TCRdb applied fastp at Q25 and MiXCR to the public reads, then kept only in-frame beta chains. Each entry merges the rows of one CDR3 protein and shows their most common DNA and genes. V and J calls and clone size were set by TCRdb, not the authors. In this sample the table shows some 1.4 million distinct CDR3 sequences, around two fifths of which occur a single time. 7.9% of the sample is taken by the ten largest.

For this clonotype: Its specific antigen is unknown. No qualities accompany the bases; no much larger clone lies one base away.

The specimen was blood. The clonotype originates from a woman under 30 in good health. The chain links TRBV20-1 with TRBJ1-1; 5 matching bases give a weak D call of TRBD1. Here is the DNA: TGCAGTGCTAGAGCCTCAGGGTGGATGGATTTCCGGAACACTGAAGCTTTCTTT. The resulting protein is CSARASGWMDFRNTEAFF.